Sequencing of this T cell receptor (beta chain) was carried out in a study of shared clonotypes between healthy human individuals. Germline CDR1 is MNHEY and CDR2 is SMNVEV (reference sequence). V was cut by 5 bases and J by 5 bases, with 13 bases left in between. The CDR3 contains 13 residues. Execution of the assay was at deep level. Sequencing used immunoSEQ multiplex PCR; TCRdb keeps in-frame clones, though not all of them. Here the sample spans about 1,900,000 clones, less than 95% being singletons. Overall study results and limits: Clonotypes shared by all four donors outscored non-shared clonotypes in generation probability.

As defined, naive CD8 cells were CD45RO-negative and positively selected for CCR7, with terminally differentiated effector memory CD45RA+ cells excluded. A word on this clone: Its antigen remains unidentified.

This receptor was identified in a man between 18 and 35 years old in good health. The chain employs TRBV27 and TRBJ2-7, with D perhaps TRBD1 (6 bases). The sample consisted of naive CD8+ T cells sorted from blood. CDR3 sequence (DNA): TGTGCCAGCAGTCCGTCCCAGGGGAACGAGCAGTACTTC. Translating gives CASSPSQGNEQYF.